This T cell receptor beta chain is drawn from a study of cytomegalovirus exposure and HLA in healthy donors (dated by TCRdb to about 2017). The study in broad terms: The approximately 710 repertoires of the first cohort and the 110 or so validation repertoires were produced on the same platform, according to a later analysis. The study was designed to test whether signatures of past pathogen exposure could be identified by cataloging public T cell receptors. In addition to the first cohort of around 670 subjects, a separate validation cohort of approximately 130 different subjects was used. To predict cytomegalovirus infection status, the study combined high-throughput TCR immunosequencing, statistical association of individual TCRs with disease status, and machine learning. Study-level results and caveats: Subsequent analysis determined that TCRs grouped into clusters in the first cohort also showed a tendency toward co-occurrence across the 90 to 150 validation repertoires, and 85% to 95% of cluster scores exceeded 0. In the study, 150 to 200 TCR beta chains were listed as associated with cytomegalovirus. The authors suggested that the approach could potentially be generalized to other disease states and immunological phenotypes. The classifier was reported to diagnose cytomegalovirus status with high specificity and sensitivity in both the original and validation cohorts. Most TCR sequences were observed very rarely across donors, whereas some public TCRs were present in many individuals. In vitro tests confirmed that a few of the cytomegalovirus-associated TCR beta chains recognize cytomegalovirus antigens. All 120 or so repertoires were used to score co-occurrence in the validation cohort in a later analysis, because that analysis had no HLA typing for the cohort.

Points on this clone: Its specific antigen is unknown. No per-base quality is available; no much larger clone lies one base away.

The library was built by means of the immunoSEQ multiplex PCR assay. Per the source publication's procedure: To diagnose cytomegalovirus status from the catalog of TCR beta chain sequences, a statistical classification framework was built. The immuneACCESS repertoire file appears here via TCRdb, limited to in-frame rearrangements. These files lack a portion of the clones; in checked studies, under half of the deficit traces to unresolved V genes, and the cause of the others is not known. Clone size and V and J calls were adopted from that table, with D and trimming inferred from the DNA. The sample table contains about 140,000 clones; only one count was recorded for approximately 80% of them. The ten largest clones take up roughly 27% of the sample. The donors belonged to the validation cohort of roughly 120 subjects, which was separate from the 666-subject first cohort. The sequenced material came from PBMCs. This clonotype was obtained from a man aged 25 to 40 in good health and CMV-seropositive.

The CDR3 amino acid sequence is: CASSGEGRLTEAFF. The DNA is as follows: TGTGCCAGCAGTGGCGAAGGGAGGCTCACTGAAGCTTTCTTT. The chain uses TRBV28 and TRBJ1-1, with the identity of the D gene unclear. The V end loses 5 bases and the J end loses 4 bases, and a stretch of 14 bases separates them. The germline V gene specifies MDHEN as CDR1 and SYDVKM as CDR2. Its CDR3 holds 14 amino acids, cysteine through phenylalanine. The entry retains the CDR3 DNA only, 42 bases that are in frame from base 1.